This TCR beta chain was obtained from a study of T cell repertoires in cytomegalovirus infection. On the study more broadly: Through public TCR beta signatures, both CMV infection and matching HLA type were indicated.

Points from the study as a whole: Carriers of CMV and the relevant HLA type were discriminated by public TCR beta frequency. The study found HLA-C-restricted CMV-specific TCR beta clonotypes dominating the ex vivo response.

Per germline, CDR1 SGHAT and CDR2 FQDESV (reference sequence). Germline trimming cut 1 base from V and 3 bases from J; bases unmatched to any gene: 5. There are 15 residues in the CDR3. TCRdb re-called the reads with MiXCR, one entry per CDR3 protein. This sample has 80,000 or so distinct CDR3 sequences; approximately 39% occur once, and the top ten carry approximately 95%. For this clonotype: The antigen remains undetermined.

The rearrangement links TRBV11-1 to TRBJ2-5; TRBD2 agrees at 7 bases. The clonotype comes from a human donor in good health (CMV status not recorded). Some clones in this sample may be carry-over from other donors' samples. The sample here was CD8+ T cells from cultured PBMCs, taken from culture after CMV antigen stimulation. CDR3 amino acids: CASSLETSSEETQYF. As DNA, the CDR3 is TGTGCCAGCAGCTTAGAGACTAGCTCGGAAGAGACCCAGTACTTC.